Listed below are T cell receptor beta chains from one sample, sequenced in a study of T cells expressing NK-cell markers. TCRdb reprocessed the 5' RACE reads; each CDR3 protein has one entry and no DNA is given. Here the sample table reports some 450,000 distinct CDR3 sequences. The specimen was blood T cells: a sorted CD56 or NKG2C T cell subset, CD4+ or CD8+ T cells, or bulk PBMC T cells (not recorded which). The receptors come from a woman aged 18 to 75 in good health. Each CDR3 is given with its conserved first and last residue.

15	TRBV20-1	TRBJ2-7	CSARWTGAINYEQYF
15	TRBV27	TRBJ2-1	CASSLSQTGASEQFF
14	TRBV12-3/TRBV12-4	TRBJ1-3	CASRWAISGNTIYF
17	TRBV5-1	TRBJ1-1	CASSLIQGAVWSTEAFF
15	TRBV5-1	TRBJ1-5	CASSLEGASLQPQHF
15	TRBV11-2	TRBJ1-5	CASSLNGRFNQPQHF
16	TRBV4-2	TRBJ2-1	CASSTPGLPKGNEQFF
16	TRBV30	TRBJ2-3	CAWSVRVEGPTDTQYF
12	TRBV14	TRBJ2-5	CASRGFQETQYF
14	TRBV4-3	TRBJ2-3	CASSQDSGTNTQYF
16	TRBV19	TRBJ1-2	CASKQGDQRPNYGYTF
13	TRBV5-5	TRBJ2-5	CASSPLWGETQYF
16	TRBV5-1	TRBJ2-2	CASSPGTGGNTGELFF
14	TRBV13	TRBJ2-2	CASSLQADTGELFF
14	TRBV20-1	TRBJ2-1	CSARDPDSINEQFF
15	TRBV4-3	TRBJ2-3	CASSQDLLGPDTQYF
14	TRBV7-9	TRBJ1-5	CASSPGGDDQPQHF
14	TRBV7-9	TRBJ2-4	CASSPSGGAYIQYF
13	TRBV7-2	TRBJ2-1	CASSAWRINEQFF
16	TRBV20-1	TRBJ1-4	CSAKLRQGATNEKLFF
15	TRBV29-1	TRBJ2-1	CSVEGDRVSYNEQFF
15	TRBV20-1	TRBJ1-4	CSATNGQSTNEKLFF
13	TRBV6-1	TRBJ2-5	CASRRQVGETQYF
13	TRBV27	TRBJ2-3	CASRVSSTDTQYF
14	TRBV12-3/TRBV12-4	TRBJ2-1	CASSRDRGGNEQFF
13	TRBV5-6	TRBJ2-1	CASSPGGGSEQFF
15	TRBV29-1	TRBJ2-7	CSVLRLAGVVYEQYF
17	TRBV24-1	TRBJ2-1	CATSDRRGQGARNEQFF
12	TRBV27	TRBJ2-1	CASSKTGTGGFF
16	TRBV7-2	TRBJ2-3	CASSSRGAPLPDTQYF
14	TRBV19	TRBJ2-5	CASSIGGSLETQYF